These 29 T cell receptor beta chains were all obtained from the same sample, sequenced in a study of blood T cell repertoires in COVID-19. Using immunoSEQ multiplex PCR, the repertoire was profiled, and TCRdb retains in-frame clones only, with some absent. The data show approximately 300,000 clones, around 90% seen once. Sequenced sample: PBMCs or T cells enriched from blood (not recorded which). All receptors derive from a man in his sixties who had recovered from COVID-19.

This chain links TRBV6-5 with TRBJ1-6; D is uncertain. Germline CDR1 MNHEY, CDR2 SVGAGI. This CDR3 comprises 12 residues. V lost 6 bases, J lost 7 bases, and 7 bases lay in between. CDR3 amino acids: CASSPVNSPLHF. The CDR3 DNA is TGTGCCAGCAGCCCGGTCAATTCACCCCTCCACTTT.

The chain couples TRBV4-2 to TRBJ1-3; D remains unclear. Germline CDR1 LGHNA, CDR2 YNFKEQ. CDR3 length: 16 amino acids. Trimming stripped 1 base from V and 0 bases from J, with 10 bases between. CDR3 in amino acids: CASSQGPVSSGNTIYF. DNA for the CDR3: TGTGCCAGCAGCCAAGGTCCCGTTAGCTCTGGAAACACCATATATTTT.

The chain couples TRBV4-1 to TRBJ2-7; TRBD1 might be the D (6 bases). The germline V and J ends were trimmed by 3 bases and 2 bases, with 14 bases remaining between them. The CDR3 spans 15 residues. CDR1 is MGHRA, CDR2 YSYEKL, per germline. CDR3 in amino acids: CASSQPTGMAYEQYF. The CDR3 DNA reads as TGCGCCAGCAGCCAGCCAACAGGGATGGCCTACGAGCAGTACTTC.

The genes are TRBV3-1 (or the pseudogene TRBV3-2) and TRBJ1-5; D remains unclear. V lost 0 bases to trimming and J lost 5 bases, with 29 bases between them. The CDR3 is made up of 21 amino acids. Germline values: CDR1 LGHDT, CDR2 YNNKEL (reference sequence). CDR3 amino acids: CASSQDHPRLVWLRRYQPQHF. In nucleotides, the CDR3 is TGTGCCAGCAGCCAAGATCACCCGCGCTTGGTATGGTTAAGGAGGTATCAGCCCCAGCATTTT.

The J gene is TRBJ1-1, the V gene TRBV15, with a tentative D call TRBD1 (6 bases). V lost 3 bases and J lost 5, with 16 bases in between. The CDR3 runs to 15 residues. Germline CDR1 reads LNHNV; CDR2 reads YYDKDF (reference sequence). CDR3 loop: CATSRGAAGGTEAFF. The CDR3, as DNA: TGTGCCACCAGCAGGGGGGCAGCCGGGGGGACTGAAGCTTTCTTT.

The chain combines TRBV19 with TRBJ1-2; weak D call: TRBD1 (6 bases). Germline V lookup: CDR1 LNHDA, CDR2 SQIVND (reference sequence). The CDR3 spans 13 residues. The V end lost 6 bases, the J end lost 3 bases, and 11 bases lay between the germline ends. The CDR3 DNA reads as TGTGCCAGTAGCCGACAGGTCGACTATGGCTACACCTTC. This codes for CASSRQVDYGYTF.

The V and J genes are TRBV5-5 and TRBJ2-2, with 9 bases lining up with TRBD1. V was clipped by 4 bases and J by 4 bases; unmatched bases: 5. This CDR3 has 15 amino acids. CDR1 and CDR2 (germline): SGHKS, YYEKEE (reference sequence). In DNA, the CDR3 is TGTGCCAGCAGCATCACAGGGGGCTTCACCGGGGAGCTGTTTTTT. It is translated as CASSITGGFTGELFF.

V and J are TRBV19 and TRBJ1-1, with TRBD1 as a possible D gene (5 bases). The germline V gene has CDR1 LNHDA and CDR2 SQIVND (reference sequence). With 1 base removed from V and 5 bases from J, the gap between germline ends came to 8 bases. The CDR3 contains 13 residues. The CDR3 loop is CASSIVQGTEAFF. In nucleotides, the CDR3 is TGTGCCAGTAGTATAGTCCAGGGAACTGAAGCTTTCTTT.

The CDR3 DNA follows: TGTGCCAGCAGTCCGGACATAGGCTACACCTTC. It specifies CASSPDIGYTF. This rearrangement joins TRBV6-6 to TRBJ1-2; D might be TRBD1 (5 bases). Germline CDR1 and CDR2: MNHNY and SVGAGI (reference sequence). The CDR3 spans 11 residues. The germline V and J ends were trimmed by 5 bases and 8 bases, with 9 bases remaining between them.

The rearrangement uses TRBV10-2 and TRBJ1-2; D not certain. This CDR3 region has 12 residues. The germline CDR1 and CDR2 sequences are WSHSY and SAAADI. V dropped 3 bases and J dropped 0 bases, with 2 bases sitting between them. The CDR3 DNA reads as TGCGCCAGCAGTGACACTAACTATGGCTACACCTTC. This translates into CASSDTNYGYTF.

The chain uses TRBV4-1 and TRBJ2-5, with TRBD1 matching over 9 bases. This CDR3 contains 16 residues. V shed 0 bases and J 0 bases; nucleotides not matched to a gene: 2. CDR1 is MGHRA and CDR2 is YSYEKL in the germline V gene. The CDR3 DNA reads TGCGCCAGCAGCCAAGAAGGGACAGGGTACCAAGAGACCCAGTACTTC. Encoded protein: CASSQEGTGYQETQYF.

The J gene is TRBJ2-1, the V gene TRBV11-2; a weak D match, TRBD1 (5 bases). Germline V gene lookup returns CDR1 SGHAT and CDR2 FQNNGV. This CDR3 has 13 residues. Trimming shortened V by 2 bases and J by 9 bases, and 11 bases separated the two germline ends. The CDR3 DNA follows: TGTGCCAGCAGCTTACAGGGTTACGGTGAGCAGTTCTTC. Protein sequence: CASSLQGYGEQFF.

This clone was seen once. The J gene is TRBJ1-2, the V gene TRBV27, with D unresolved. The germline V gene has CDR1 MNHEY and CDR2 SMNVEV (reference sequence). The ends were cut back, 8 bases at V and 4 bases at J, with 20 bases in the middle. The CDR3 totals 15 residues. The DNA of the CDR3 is TGTGCCAGCCGCCTCGTCCGGGGTTCCGGCTATGGCTACACCTTC. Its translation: CASRLVRGSGYGYTF.

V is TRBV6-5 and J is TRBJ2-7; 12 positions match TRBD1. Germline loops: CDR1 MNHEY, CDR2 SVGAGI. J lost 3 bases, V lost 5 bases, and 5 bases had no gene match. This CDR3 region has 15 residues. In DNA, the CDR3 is TGTGCCAGCAGTACAGGGACAGGGGGCGGCTACGAGCAGTACTTC. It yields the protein CASSTGTGGGYEQYF.

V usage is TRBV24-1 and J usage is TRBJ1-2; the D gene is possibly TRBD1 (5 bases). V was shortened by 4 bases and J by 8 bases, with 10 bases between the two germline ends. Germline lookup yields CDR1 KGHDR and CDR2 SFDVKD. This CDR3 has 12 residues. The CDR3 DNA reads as TGTGCCACCAGTGAGGGGCGATCGGGCTACACCTTC. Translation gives CATSEGRSGYTF.

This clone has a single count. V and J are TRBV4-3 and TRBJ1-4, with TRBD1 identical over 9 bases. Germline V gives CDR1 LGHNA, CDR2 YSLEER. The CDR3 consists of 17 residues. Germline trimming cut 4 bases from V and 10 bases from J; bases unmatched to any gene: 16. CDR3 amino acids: CASSPDRGVRLMGKLFF. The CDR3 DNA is TGCGCCAGCAGCCCGGACAGGGGTGTAAGGTTAATGGGAAAACTGTTTTTT.

CDR3 bases: TGCGCCAGCAGCTTGGCCGCAGGTCAGACAGATACGCAGTATTTT. Its protein product is CASSLAAGQTDTQYF. The chain uses TRBV5-1 and TRBJ2-3; D is uncertain. Trimming removed 0 bases at V and 3 bases at J, with 11 bases between. Germline V gene lookup returns CDR1 SGHRS and CDR2 YFSETQ. The CDR3 consists of 15 residues.

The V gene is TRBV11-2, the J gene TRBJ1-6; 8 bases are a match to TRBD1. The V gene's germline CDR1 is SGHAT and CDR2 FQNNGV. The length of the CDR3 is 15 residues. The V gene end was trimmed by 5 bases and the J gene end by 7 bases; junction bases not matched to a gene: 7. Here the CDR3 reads CASSPGQGSNSPLHF. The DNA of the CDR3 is TGTGCCAGCAGCCCAGGACAGGGCTCGAATTCACCCCTCCACTTT.

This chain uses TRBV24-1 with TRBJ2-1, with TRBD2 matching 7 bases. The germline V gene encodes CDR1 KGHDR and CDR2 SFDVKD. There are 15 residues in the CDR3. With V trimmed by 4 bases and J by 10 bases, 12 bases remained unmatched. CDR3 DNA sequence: TGTGCCACCAGTGACCAGCGGGGTCCTGTTGGGGAGCAGTTCTTC. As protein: CATSDQRGPVGEQFF.

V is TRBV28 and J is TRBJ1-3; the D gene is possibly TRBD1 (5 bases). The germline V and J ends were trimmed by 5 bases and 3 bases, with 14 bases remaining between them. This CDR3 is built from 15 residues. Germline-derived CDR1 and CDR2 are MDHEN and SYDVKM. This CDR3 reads CASSQAGGYGNTIYF. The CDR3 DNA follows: TGTGCCAGCAGTCAGGCCGGGGGGTATGGAAACACCATATATTTT.

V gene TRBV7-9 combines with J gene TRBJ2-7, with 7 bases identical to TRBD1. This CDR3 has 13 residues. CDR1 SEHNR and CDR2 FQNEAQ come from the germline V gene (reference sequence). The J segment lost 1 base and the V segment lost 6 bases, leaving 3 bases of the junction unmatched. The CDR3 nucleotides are TGTGCCAGCAGTCAGGGACAGTCCTACGAGCAGTACTTC. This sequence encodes CASSQGQSYEQYF.

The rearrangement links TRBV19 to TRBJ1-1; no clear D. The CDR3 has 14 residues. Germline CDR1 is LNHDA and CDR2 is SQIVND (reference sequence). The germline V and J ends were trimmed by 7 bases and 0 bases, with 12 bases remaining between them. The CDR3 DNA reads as TGTGCCAGTAATTTTTTCGGGATGAACACTGAAGCTTTCTTT. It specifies CASNFFGMNTEAFF.

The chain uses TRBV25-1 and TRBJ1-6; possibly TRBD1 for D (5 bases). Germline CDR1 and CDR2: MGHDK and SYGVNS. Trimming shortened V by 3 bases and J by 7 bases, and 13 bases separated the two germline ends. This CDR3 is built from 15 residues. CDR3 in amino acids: CASSEWGRENSPLHF. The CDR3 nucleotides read TGTGCCAGCAGTGAGTGGGGCAGGGAAAATTCACCCCTCCACTTT.

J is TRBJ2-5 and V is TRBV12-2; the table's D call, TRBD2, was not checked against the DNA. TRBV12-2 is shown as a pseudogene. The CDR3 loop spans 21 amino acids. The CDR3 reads CASRLGALSLGPSGSSETQYF. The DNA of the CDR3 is TGTGCAAGTCGCTTAGGCGCGTTGAGCTTGGGGCCTAGCGGGAGTTCTGAGACCCAGTACTTC.

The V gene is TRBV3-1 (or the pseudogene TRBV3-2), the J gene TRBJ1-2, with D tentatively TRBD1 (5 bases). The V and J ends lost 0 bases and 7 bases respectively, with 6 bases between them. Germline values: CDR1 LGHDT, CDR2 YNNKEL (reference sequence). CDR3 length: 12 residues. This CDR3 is CASSQERGGYTF. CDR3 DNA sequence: TGTGCCAGCAGCCAAGAAAGGGGTGGCTACACCTTC.

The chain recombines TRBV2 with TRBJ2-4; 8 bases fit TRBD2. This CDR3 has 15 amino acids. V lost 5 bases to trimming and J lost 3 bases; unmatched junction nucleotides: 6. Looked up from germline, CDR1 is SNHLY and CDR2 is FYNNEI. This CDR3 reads CASSRLAGNKNIQYF. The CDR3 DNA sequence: TGTGCCAGCAGTCGGCTAGCGGGTAACAAAAACATTCAGTACTTC.

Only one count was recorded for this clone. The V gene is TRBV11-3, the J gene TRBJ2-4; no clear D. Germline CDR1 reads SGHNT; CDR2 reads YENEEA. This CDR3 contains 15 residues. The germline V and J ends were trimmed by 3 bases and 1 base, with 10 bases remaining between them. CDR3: CASSFLPLAKNIQYF. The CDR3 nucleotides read TGTGCCAGCAGCTTTCTCCCCCTGGCCAAAAACATTCAGTACTTC. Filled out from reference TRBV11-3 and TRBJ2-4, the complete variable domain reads EAGVVQSPRYKIIEKKQPVAFWCNPISGHNTLYWYLQNLGQGPELLIRYENEEAVDDSQLPKDRFSAERLKGVDSTLKIQPAELGDSAVYLCASSFLPLAKNIQYFGAGTRLSVL.

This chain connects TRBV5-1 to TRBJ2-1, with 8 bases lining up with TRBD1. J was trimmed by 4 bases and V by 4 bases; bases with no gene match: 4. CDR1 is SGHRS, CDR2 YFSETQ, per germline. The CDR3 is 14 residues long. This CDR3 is CASSHGQGYNEQFF. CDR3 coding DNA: TGCGCCAGCAGCCATGGACAGGGTTACAATGAGCAGTTCTTC.

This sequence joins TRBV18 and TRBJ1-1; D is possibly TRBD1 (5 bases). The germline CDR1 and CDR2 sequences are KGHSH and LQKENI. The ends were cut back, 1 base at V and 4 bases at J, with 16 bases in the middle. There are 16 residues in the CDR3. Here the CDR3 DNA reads TGTGCCAGCTCACCACTTCGGCAGGATCAGGGCACTGAAGCTTTCTTT. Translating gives CASSPLRQDQGTEAFF.